Shown below are 28 T cell receptor beta chains from a single sample sequenced in a study of control samples from healthy donors and cancer patients. Repertoires were generated with immunoSEQ multiplex PCR, while TCRdb's copy carries only in-frame clones and drops some. The sample yields approximately 150,000 clones, around nine tenths seen once. Material for sequencing was blood. The receptor source for this set is a man aged 18 to 29 in good health.

This sequence joins TRBV2 and TRBJ2-5, with D hard to call. Germline CDR1 and CDR2: SNHLY and FYNNEI. The CDR3 runs 12 residues. V was shortened by 0 bases and J by 5 bases, with 4 bases between the two germline ends. The CDR3 sequence is CASSEARETQYF. CDR3 coding DNA: TGTGCCAGCAGTGAAGCGCGGGAGACCCAGTACTTC.

This chain joins TRBV5-4 and TRBJ1-1, with 9 positions matching TRBD1. Germline CDR1 and CDR2: SGHNT and YYREEE (reference sequence). The junction had 5 bases not matched to a gene; V was cut back by 4 bases and J by 4 bases. The CDR3 covers 14 residues. The CDR3 DNA sequence: TGTGCCAGCAGCAGGGACAGGGTCGTCACTGAAGCTTTCTTT. As protein: CASSRDRVVTEAFF.

The chain employs TRBV29-1 and TRBJ1-1; D is perhaps TRBD1 (6 bases). V was cut by 4 bases and J by 5 bases, with 8 bases left in between. From germline, CDR1 is SQVTM and CDR2 ANQGSEA. The CDR3 runs to 11 residues. The DNA of the CDR3 is TGCAGCGTTGCAGGGGTTACTGAAGCTTTCTTT. Amino acid sequence: CSVAGVTEAFF.

This clone came up once. The rearrangement uses TRBV6-5 and TRBJ2-7; D uncertain. The germline V gene encodes CDR1 MNHEY and CDR2 SVGAGI. The CDR3 runs 11 residues. Trimming stripped 4 bases from V and 5 bases from J, with 6 bases between. The CDR3 spells CASSFNHEQYF. DNA for the CDR3: TGTGCCAGCAGTTTTAATCACGAGCAGTACTTC.

The CDR3 is CASTPTRDRVYEQYF. In DNA, the CDR3 is TGTGCCAGCACTCCCACGCGGGACAGGGTCTACGAGCAGTACTTC. The chain employs TRBV28 and TRBJ2-7; the match to TRBD1 covers 9 bases. The CDR3 length is 15 residues. Germline V lookup: CDR1 MDHEN, CDR2 SYDVKM. The ends lost 7 bases at V and 3 bases at J; junction bases unmatched: 10.

This sequence joins TRBV13 and TRBJ2-6; D is undetermined. This CDR3 comprises 13 residues. Trimming shortened V by 3 bases and J by 0 bases, and 0 bases separated the two germline ends. Germline lookup yields CDR1 PRHDT and CDR2 FYEKMQ (reference sequence). CDR3 loop: CASSFSGANVLTF. In DNA, the CDR3 is TGTGCCAGCAGCTTCTCTGGGGCCAACGTCCTGACTTTC. Complete variable domain (other parts from reference TRBV13 and TRBJ2-6): AAGVIQSPRHLIKEKRETATLKCYPIPRHDTVYWYQQGPGQDPQFLISFYEKMQSDKGSIPDRFSAQQFSDYHSELNMSSLELGDSALYFCASSFSGANVLTFGAGSRLTVL.

The table lists this clone with a count of one. This chain links TRBV6-5 with TRBJ1-5; D is possibly TRBD1 (6 bases). CDR3 length equals 13 residues. CDR1 is MNHEY, CDR2 SVGAGI, per germline. The V end was cut by 6 bases, the J end by 6 bases, with 12 bases between. For the CDR3, the DNA is TGTGCCAGCAGAATACAGGGTGGTCAGCCCCAGCATTTT. Amino acids: CASRIQGGQPQHF.

This clone showed up just once. The chain uses TRBV6-4 and TRBJ1-1; D remains unclear. The length of the CDR3 is 13 residues. V lost 4 bases, J lost 6 bases, and 12 bases lay in between. Germline V gene sequence: CDR1 MRHNA, CDR2 SNTAGT. The CDR3 reads CASSVEAAAEAFF. CDR3 DNA: TGTGCCAGCAGTGTTGAGGCCGCCGCTGAAGCTTTCTTT.

The rearrangement joins TRBV7-2 to TRBJ2-3; tentative D call: TRBD2 (6 bases). The CDR3 is 17 amino acids. The ends were cut back, 5 bases at V and 2 bases at J, with 20 bases in the middle. CDR1 is SGHTA and CDR2 is FQGNSA in the germline V gene. The CDR3 coding sequence is TGTGCCAGCAGCGCCGCAAGGAGCGGGTCACTCACAGATACGCAGTATTTT. It is translated as CASSAARSGSLTDTQYF.

This clone was counted ten times or more. V gene TRBV11-2 combines with J gene TRBJ2-7; D uncertain. Germline CDR1 is SGHAT and CDR2 is FQNNGV. The CDR3 spans 13 residues. The V end lost 0 bases, the J end lost 2 bases, and 5 bases lay between the germline ends. CDR3 sequence (DNA): TGTGCCAGCAGCTTAGAGGTGCCCTACGAGCAGTACTTC. It yields the protein CASSLEVPYEQYF.

The chain combines TRBV3-1 (or the pseudogene TRBV3-2) with TRBJ1-1; D gene ambiguous. Germline CDR1 reads LGHDT; CDR2 reads YNNKEL (reference sequence). This CDR3 has 14 residues. V was clipped by 6 bases and J by 4 bases, with 15 bases between them. The DNA of the CDR3 is TGTGCCAGCAGTTCGCCGGGGTTGGTCACTGAAGCTTTCTTT. It is translated as CASSSPGLVTEAFF.

The chain couples TRBV7-6 to TRBJ2-1, with D maybe TRBD2 (5 bases). The germline CDR1 and CDR2 sequences are SGHVS and FNYEAQ. The length of the CDR3 is 14 residues. Trimming pared 1 base from V and 8 bases from J, leaving 12 bases between. The CDR3 DNA sequence: TGTGCCAGCAGCTTAGACCCCGGGCGGGATGAGCAGTTCTTC. Translation gives CASSLDPGRDEQFF.

This clone was seen more than once but under ten times. The CDR3 region has the DNA TGTGCCAGCAGTTACGGGCCGGGGAGCTCCTACGAGCAGTACTTC. This gives the protein CASSYGPGSSYEQYF. The chain is built from TRBV6-5 and TRBJ2-7; perhaps TRBD2 as D (5 bases). The V gene lost 2 bases and the J gene lost 0 bases, with 11 bases spanning the gap. This CDR3 contains 15 residues. Germline V CDR1 and CDR2: MNHEY, SVGAGI.

A remark on this clone: The same CDR3 is also encoded by other DNA sequences in this sample. The V call is TRBV9, the J call TRBJ2-2, with unresolved D. The length of the CDR3 is 13 residues. V lost 0 bases to trimming and J lost 6 bases, with 6 bases between them. Germline lookup yields CDR1 SGDLS and CDR2 YYNGEE. The CDR3 DNA reads TGTGCCAGCAGCGTAGACGGAGCCGGGGAGCTGTTTTTT. The encoded protein is CASSVDGAGELFF.

DNA of the CDR3: TGTGCCAGCAGCCAAGATCTTCGGCAGGCCGCCCTTTACGAGCAGTACTTC. Its translation is CASSQDLRQAALYEQYF. The chain couples TRBV4-2 to TRBJ2-7; D unclear. This CDR3 has 17 amino acids. Trimming took off 0 bases at V and 4 bases at J, with 19 bases between the two ends. Germline CDR1 reads LGHNA; CDR2 reads YNFKEQ.

This chain joins TRBV5-4 and TRBJ2-5; D not resolved. Germline CDR1 SGHNT, CDR2 YYREEE (reference sequence). CDR3 length: 14 amino acids. Trimming shortened V by 5 bases and J by 5 bases, and 16 bases separated the two germline ends. The CDR3 loop is CASRRLGFGETQYF. In nucleotides, the CDR3 is TGTGCCAGCAGGAGGTTGGGGTTTGGGGAGACCCAGTACTTC.

The chain combines TRBV7-9 with TRBJ2-3; TRBD2 matches 10 bases. The CDR3 has 17 residues. CDR1 and CDR2 from the germline V gene are SEHNR and FQNEAQ (reference sequence). V gave up 1 base and J gave up 4 bases; unmatched junction bases: 8. In DNA, the CDR3 is TGTGCCAGCAGCTTAGATGTCCTAGCGGGGGCCGCAGATACGCAGTATTTT. As protein: CASSLDVLAGAADTQYF.

This chain connects TRBV5-1 to TRBJ2-5, with 8 bases that match TRBD1. The CDR3 consists of 14 residues. Germline V gene sequence: CDR1 SGHRS, CDR2 YFSETQ. Trimming cost V 3 bases and J 3 bases; bases outside gene matches: 4. The CDR3 sequence: CASSSYRGKETQYF. CDR3 nucleotide sequence: TGCGCCAGCAGCTCCTACAGGGGGAAAGAGACCCAGTACTTC.

The rearrangement links TRBV2 to TRBJ1-2; perhaps TRBD1 as D (5 bases). In germline, CDR1 is SNHLY, CDR2 FYNNEI. Trimming removed 4 bases at V and 6 bases at J, with 9 bases between. The CDR3 sequence is 12 residues long. The CDR3 loop is CASSGQGDGYTF. The CDR3 DNA follows: TGTGCCAGCAGTGGGCAGGGCGATGGCTACACCTTC.

The V gene is TRBV28, the J gene TRBJ1-1; D is unresolved. Per the germline V gene, CDR1 is MDHEN and CDR2 is SYDVKM. Trimming pared 6 bases from V and 5 bases from J, leaving 13 bases between. This CDR3 is built from 13 residues. For the CDR3, the DNA is TGTGCCAGCAGCGTCCCGGGAGGGACTGAAGCTTTCTTT. It specifies CASSVPGGTEAFF.

V gene TRBV6-6 combines with J gene TRBJ2-3; D is perhaps TRBD2 (5 bases). The CDR3 is 11 residues long. Between the trimmed V and J ends, which lost 8 bases and 4 bases, there was a span of 7 bases. The germline gives CDR1 MNHNY, CDR2 SVGAGI (reference sequence). This CDR3 is CASRGSDTQYF. In nucleotides, the CDR3 is TGTGCCAGCCGGGGTTCAGATACGCAGTATTTT.

V is TRBV2 and J is TRBJ2-7; 7 bases agree with TRBD2. The length of the CDR3 is 15 residues. Per the germline V gene, CDR1 is SNHLY and CDR2 is FYNNEI. The V segment lost 5 bases and the J segment 2 bases; nucleotides outside the gene matches: 9. This chain's CDR3 is CASSRLAEVTYEQYF. The CDR3 coding sequence is TGTGCCAGCAGTAGACTAGCCGAAGTCACCTACGAGCAGTACTTC.

The V gene is TRBV7-6, the J gene TRBJ1-2; no clear D gene. Trimming cost V 4 bases and J 7 bases, with 10 bases left between them. CDR3 length: 12 amino acids. Germline-derived CDR1 and CDR2 are SGHVS and FNYEAQ. This chain's CDR3 is CASSYKPGGYTF. The CDR3 DNA reads as TGTGCCAGCAGCTACAAGCCCGGTGGCTACACCTTC.

This CDR3 is CASAMGVAAELFF. CDR3 sequence (DNA): TGTGCCAGTGCAATGGGCGTGGCCGCGGAACTGTTTTTT. The chain joins TRBV19 to TRBJ1-4; D gene unclear. The germline V and J ends were trimmed by 8 bases and 12 bases, with 19 bases remaining between them. This CDR3 contains 13 residues. Per the germline V gene, CDR1 is LNHDA and CDR2 is SQIVND (reference sequence). Using reference TRBV19 and TRBJ1-4 for the parts outside the CDR3, the full variable domain is DGGITQSPKYLFRKEGQNVTLSCEQNLNHDAMYWYRQDPGQGLRLIYYSQIVNDFQKGDIAEGYSVSREKKESFPLTVTSAQKNPTAFYLCASAMGVAAELFFGSGTQLSVL.

The chain employs TRBV30 and TRBJ2-3; D is ambiguous. The germline V and J ends were trimmed by 0 bases and 6 bases, with 10 bases remaining between them. The germline V gene has CDR1 GTSNPN and CDR2 SVGIG (reference sequence). The CDR3 length is 13 residues. The CDR3 here is CAWSVRSDDTQYF. As DNA, the CDR3 is TGTGCCTGGAGTGTACGTTCCGATGATACGCAGTATTTT. Variable domain in full (rest from reference TRBV30 and TRBJ2-3): SQTIHQWPATLVQPVGSPLSLECTVEGTSNPNLYWYRQAAGRGLQLLFYSVGIGQISSEVPQNLSASRPQDRQFILSSKKLLLSDSGFYLCAWSVRSDDTQYFGPGTRLTVL.

The V gene is TRBV5-1, the J gene TRBJ2-3, with 14 bases that match TRBD2. CDR1 is SGHRS, CDR2 YFSETQ, per germline. The CDR3 contains 17 residues. The V and J ends lost 5 bases and 1 base, in that order; junction bases with no gene match: 6. CDR3 in amino acids: CASRTGTSGGGTDTQYF. In nucleotides, the CDR3 is TGCGCCAGCAGGACCGGGACTAGCGGGGGTGGCACAGATACGCAGTATTTT.

The chain links TRBV11-2 to TRBJ2-1, with unresolved D. Per germline, CDR1 SGHAT and CDR2 FQNNGV. V was pared by 1 base and J by 7 bases, with 2 bases between. The CDR3 contains 11 residues. This CDR3 reads CASSLVNEQFF. As DNA, the CDR3 is TGTGCCAGCAGCTTAGTGAATGAGCAGTTCTTC.

The chain carries TRBV11-2 and TRBJ2-7; D gene uncertain. From germline, CDR1 is SGHAT and CDR2 FQNNGV. The CDR3 loop spans 13 amino acids. Deletions cut 1 base from V and 6 bases from J, with 10 bases between. CDR3 amino acids: CASSLGGGVEQYF. In DNA form, the CDR3 reads TGTGCCAGCAGCTTAGGGGGTGGAGTCGAGCAGTACTTC.